This T cell receptor beta chain comes out of a study of blood T cell repertoires in COVID-19. Study details: The cDNA or gDNA used as material had been derived from T cells, B-cell-depleted T cells, or PBMCs.

Per germline, CDR1 SGHDN and CDR2 FVKESK. V lost 0 bases to trimming and J lost 10 bases, with 19 bases between them. This CDR3 contains 17 residues. Authors' data handling: The authors estimated nucleated cell counts from reference gene primer amplification. Only in-frame clones appear in the TCRdb table, and some are missing; sequencing was by immunoSEQ multiplex PCR. For V, J and clone size, that table is used; D and trimming come from the DNA. The profile covers tens of thousands of clones, with roughly 91% appearing a single time and about 8.1% taken by the ten largest. The specimen sequenced was peripheral blood. This TCR derives from a human donor in a cohort sampled during active COVID-19. This chain links TRBV14 with TRBJ1-6; D may be TRBD1 (6 bases). This chain's CDR3 is CASSQDRLGQLTSPLHF. The CDR3 coding sequence is TGTGCCAGCAGCCAAGATCGTCTCGGACAGCTTACCTCACCCCTCCACTTT.